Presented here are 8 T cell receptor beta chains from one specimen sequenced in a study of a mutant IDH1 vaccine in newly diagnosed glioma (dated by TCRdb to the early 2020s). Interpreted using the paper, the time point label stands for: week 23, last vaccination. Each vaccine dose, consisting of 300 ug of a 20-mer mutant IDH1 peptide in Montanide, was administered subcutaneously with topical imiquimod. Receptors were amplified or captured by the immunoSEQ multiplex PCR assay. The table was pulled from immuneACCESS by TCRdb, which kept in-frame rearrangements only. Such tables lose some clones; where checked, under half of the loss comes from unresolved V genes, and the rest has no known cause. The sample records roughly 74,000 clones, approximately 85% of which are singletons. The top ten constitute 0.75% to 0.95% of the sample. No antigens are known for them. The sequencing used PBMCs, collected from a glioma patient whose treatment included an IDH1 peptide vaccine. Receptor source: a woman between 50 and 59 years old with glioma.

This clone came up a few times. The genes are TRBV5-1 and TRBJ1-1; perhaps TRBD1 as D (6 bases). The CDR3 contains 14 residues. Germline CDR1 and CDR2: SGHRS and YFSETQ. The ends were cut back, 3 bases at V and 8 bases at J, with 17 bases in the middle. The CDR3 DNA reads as TGCGCCAGCAGCTACCGGAACAGGGCTGGCGAAGCTTTCTTT. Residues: CASSYRNRAGEAFF.

As DNA, the CDR3 is TGTGCCAGCAGCCTCCCGGGACTAGCGCTCCAAGGATCCTACAATGAGCAGTTCTTC. Amino acids: CASSLPGLALQGSYNEQFF. The J gene is TRBJ2-1, the V gene TRBV13, with 10 nucleotides matching TRBD2. The trim removed 5 bases at V and 1 base at J, leaving 14 bases unmatched. The germline V gene encodes CDR1 PRHDT and CDR2 FYEKMQ (reference sequence). This CDR3 comprises 19 residues.

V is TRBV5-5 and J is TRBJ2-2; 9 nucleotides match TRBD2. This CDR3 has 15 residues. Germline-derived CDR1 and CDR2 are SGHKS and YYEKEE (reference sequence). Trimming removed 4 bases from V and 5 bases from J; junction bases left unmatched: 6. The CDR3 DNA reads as TGTGCCAGCAGCGGTAGCGGGAGAAGGACCGGGGAGCTGTTTTTT. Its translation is CASSGSGRRTGELFF.

The CDR3 nucleotides are TGTGCCAGCTCACCAGAGGCTTTGTCGACCGGGGAGCTGTTTTTT. It specifies CASSPEALSTGELFF. The chain has TRBV18 and TRBJ2-2; D is uncertain. Germline V gene sequence: CDR1 KGHSH, CDR2 LQKENI. The CDR3 loop spans 15 amino acids. V shed 2 bases and J shed 5 bases, with 12 bases lying between them.

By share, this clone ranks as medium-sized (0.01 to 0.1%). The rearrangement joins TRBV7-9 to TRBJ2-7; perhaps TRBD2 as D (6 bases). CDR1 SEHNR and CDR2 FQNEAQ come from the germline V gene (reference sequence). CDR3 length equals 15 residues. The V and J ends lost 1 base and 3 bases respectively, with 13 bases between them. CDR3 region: CASSLEKAGRYEQYF. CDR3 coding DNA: TGTGCCAGCAGCTTAGAAAAAGCGGGCCGCTACGAGCAGTACTTC.

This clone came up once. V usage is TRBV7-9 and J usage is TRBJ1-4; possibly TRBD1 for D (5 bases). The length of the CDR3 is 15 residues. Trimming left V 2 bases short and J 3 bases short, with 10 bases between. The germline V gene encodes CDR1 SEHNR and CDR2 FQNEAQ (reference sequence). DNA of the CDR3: TGTGCCAGCAGCTTACAGGGTGGTGCTAATGAAAAACTGTTTTTT. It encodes CASSLQGGANEKLFF.

CDR3 nucleotides: TGCGCCAGCAGCCAAGCGTCCCAAGGAAACACCATATATTTT. Its protein product is CASSQASQGNTIYF. The rearrangement uses TRBV4-1 and TRBJ1-3; D remains unclear. Germline-derived CDR1 and CDR2 are MGHRA and YSYEKL. The CDR3 sequence is 14 residues long. V lost 1 base and J 4 bases, leaving 8 bases between the germline ends.

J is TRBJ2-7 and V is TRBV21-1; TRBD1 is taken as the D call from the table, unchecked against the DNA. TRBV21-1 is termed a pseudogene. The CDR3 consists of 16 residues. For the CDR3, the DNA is TGTGCCAGCAGCAAAGGGTCTGGGACACCCCTCAGGGGGCAGTACTTC. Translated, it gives CASSKGSGTPLRGQYF.